Included here is one T cell receptor (beta chain) sequence, with context. These data originate in a study of Ad26.COV2.S vaccination and SARS-CoV-2 variants. On the study more broadly: Donor got 5x10^10 or 1x10^11 viral particles of Ad26.COV2.S.

Produced via immunoSEQ multiplex PCR; TCRdb's table is partial and in-frame only. The sample holds fewer than 800,000 clones, 80% to 90% seen once. Germline loops: CDR1 SGHDT, CDR2 YYEEEE. The V gene lost 2 bases and the J gene lost 7 bases, with 10 bases spanning the gap. The CDR3 runs 13 residues. Treatment meaning: some 19 received Ad26.COV2.S at low or high dose, single or two shots; about 5 received placebo; per-sample allocation not given. Specimen acquisition occurred on day 63 following the initial vaccine or placebo injection. Source: peripheral blood, taken in a trial of Ad26.COV2.S vaccine versus placebo. This receptor was taken from a person aged 18 to 65 who received the Ad26.COV2.S COVID-19 vaccine or a placebo. The gene calls are TRBV5-6 and TRBJ1-5; D might be TRBD1 (5 bases). CDR3 DNA sequence: TGTGCCAGCAGCTTTCTGGGGGACCAGCCCCAGCATTTT. Translating gives CASSFLGDQPQHF.